The present entry profiles one T cell receptor beta chain with its context. Its specificity is unknown. TCRdb re-analysed the 5' RACE reads in MiXCR, keeping a single row per CDR3 protein. In the table there are around 340,000 distinct CDR3 sequences, roughly 15% of which are singletons. CDR1 is ENHRY, CDR2 SYGVKD, per germline. J was trimmed by 6 bases and V by 4 bases; bases with no gene match: 4. There are 13 residues in the CDR3. This sample is part of a study of T-cell memory formation after mild COVID-19. Study context: Largely donor-specific sequence clusters came from a couple of donors. Findings and limits, study-wide: Clones that contracted from day 15 to 85 were balanced CD4/CD8, while later expanders leaned CD4+.

This clonotype was sampled from a man aged 18 to 30 who had mild COVID-19 (a few samples of this study predate the infection). Cell type and time point are not known. Sequenced input: PBMCs or a T cell subset sorted from them (not recorded which). V is TRBV10-3 and J is TRBJ2-3; 7 bases map to TRBD1. For the CDR3, the DNA is TGTGCCATCAGTGTTGACAGGGAGGATACGCAGTATTTT. Residues: CAISVDREDTQYF.